Following are 9 T cell receptor beta chains from one sample sequenced in a study of patients and donors after allogeneic stem cell transplantation. Using its own MiXCR run on the RT-PCR reads, TCRdb lists one record per CDR3 protein. The repertoire has about 230,000 distinct CDR3 sequences, roughly 15% of them found once; the top ten carry approximately 10%. The sample comprised blood, either unsorted or a sorted T cell fraction (not recorded which). The receptors stem from a human donor who was either an allogeneic HSCT recipient or a stem cell or donor lymphocyte infusion donor (not recorded which). It is not recorded whose cells these are; they may come from a transplant donor.

This clonotype appeared many times. The V call is TRBV7-2, the J call TRBJ2-1, with D possibly called TRBD1 or TRBD2 (5 bases each). The germline V gene encodes CDR1 SGHTA and CDR2 FQGNSA. The CDR3 sequence is 14 residues long. Trimming removed 7 bases from V and 13 bases from J, with 23 bases in between. The CDR3 loop reads CASTPSEGSYRQFF. CDR3 nucleotides: TGTGCCAGCACCCCGTCTGAGGGGTCCTACCGTCAGTTCTTC.

This clonotype was found a few times. The rearrangement uses TRBV20-1 and TRBJ1-1, with D hard to call. V was cut by 6 bases and J by 1 base, with 9 bases left in between. CDR1 and CDR2 (germline): DFQATT, SNEGSKA (reference sequence). This CDR3 is built from 12 residues. In DNA, the CDR3 is TGCAGTGCCCGACACGGGAACACTGAAGCTTTCTTT. This sequence encodes CSARHGNTEAFF.

This clonotype occurred a few times. V is TRBV24-1 and J is TRBJ1-5; D remains unclear. Germline V lookup: CDR1 KGHDR, CDR2 SFDVKD. V was trimmed by 7 bases and J by 0 bases, leaving 6 bases between them. The CDR3 runs to 13 residues. CDR3 loop: CATSDFSNQPQHF. CDR3 DNA: TGTGCCACCAGCGACTTTAGCAATCAGCCCCAGCATTTT.

V is TRBV6-1 and J is TRBJ1-3, with TRBD1 as a possible D gene (5 bases). The length of the CDR3 is 15 residues. V gave up 8 bases and J gave up 0 bases, with 14 bases separating them. Germline lookup yields CDR1 MNHNS and CDR2 SASEGT. DNA of the CDR3: TGTGCCAGCGGACGAGGGGCCAACTCTGGAAACACCATATATTTT. Encoded protein: CASGRGANSGNTIYF.

This clonotype is a singleton in its sample. The chain links TRBV3-1 to TRBJ2-5, with 12 bases fitting TRBD2. Germline assignment: CDR1 LGHDT and CDR2 YNNKEL (reference sequence). This CDR3 is 16 amino acids long. The V and J ends lost 4 bases and 5 bases, in that order; junction bases with no gene match: 8. The CDR3 nucleotides read TGTGCCAGCAGCCTTCCTAGCGGGAGGGCCAGTGAGACCCAGTACTTC. Translation: CASSLPSGRASETQYF.

The genes are TRBV6-1 and TRBJ1-5, with 7 bases lining up with TRBD1. The V and J ends lost 5 bases and 5 bases, in that order; junction bases with no gene match: 6. Germline CDR1 MNHNS, CDR2 SASEGT. The CDR3 length is 14 residues. The DNA of the CDR3 is TGTGCCAGCAGTCCCAGACAGGGTTATCAGCCCCAGCATTTT. As protein: CASSPRQGYQPQHF.

V is TRBV20-1 and J is TRBJ2-5; D possibly corresponds to TRBD2 (5 bases). Trimming removed 1 base from V and 5 bases from J, with 14 bases in between. CDR1 is DFQATT and CDR2 is SNEGSKA in the germline V gene (reference sequence). This CDR3 has 14 residues. CDR3 residues: CSARADSAAETQYF. The CDR3 nucleotides are TGCAGTGCTAGAGCGGACTCCGCCGCGGAGACCCAGTACTTC.

This clonotype was observed a handful of times. V and J are TRBV7-2 and TRBJ1-5; D is perhaps TRBD1 (5 bases). Trimming shortened V by 5 bases and J by 7 bases, and 15 bases separated the two germline ends. Germline V gives CDR1 SGHTA, CDR2 FQGNSA. The CDR3 runs 14 residues. This CDR3 is CASSPDGAGQPQHF. The CDR3 coding sequence is TGTGCCAGCAGCCCCGATGGGGCAGGGCAGCCCCAGCATTTT.

The chain carries TRBV6-1 and TRBJ2-6; D gene uncertain. V was shortened by 4 bases and J by 4 bases, with 8 bases between the two germline ends. The CDR3 is made up of 14 amino acids. Germline CDR1 and CDR2: MNHNS and SASEGT. CDR3 sequence (DNA): TGTGCCAGCAGTGGGGTATCGGGGGCCAACGTCCTGACTTTC. Its translation is CASSGVSGANVLTF.